This TCR beta chain came from a study of shared clonotypes between healthy human individuals. Only in-frame clones appear in the TCRdb table, and some are missing; sequencing was by immunoSEQ multiplex PCR. Among about 2.3 million clones listed, 93% were seen once. Whole-study findings and limits: Sequencing depth was predicted to influence how clonotypes are shared among donors. Naive subsets generally exceeded memory subsets in estimated richness.

The length of the CDR3 is 16 residues. V dropped 2 bases and J dropped 7; count of bases not matched to a gene: 5. Germline CDR1 and CDR2: MGHDK and SYGVNS. Of note for this clone: Its specificity is unknown.

The chain employs TRBV25-1 and TRBJ2-5, with 15 bases lining up with TRBD2. The sequenced material came from naive CD4+ T cells from PBMCs. The subset is: CD45RA+ positively selected. This TCR derives from a man between 18 and 29 years old in good health. Some clones in this sample may be carry-over from other donors' samples. The DNA for the CDR3 is TGTGCCAGCAGTGAAGGACTAGCGGGAGGGCCGGGGACCCAGTACTTC. Encoded protein: CASSEGLAGGPGTQYF.